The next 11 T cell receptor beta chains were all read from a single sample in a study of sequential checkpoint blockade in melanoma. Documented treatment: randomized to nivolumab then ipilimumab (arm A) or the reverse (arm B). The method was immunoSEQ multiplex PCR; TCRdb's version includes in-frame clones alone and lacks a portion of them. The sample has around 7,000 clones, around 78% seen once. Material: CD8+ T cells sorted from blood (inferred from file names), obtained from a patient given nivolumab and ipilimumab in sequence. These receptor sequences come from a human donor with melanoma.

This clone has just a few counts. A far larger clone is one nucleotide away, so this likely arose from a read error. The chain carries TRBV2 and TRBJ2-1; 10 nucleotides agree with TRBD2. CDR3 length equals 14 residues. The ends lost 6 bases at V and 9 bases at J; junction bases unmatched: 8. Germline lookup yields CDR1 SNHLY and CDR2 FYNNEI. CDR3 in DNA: TGTGCCAGCAGGGCTAGCGGGAGAGTGGGTGAGCAGTTCTTC. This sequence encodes CASRASGRVGEQFF.

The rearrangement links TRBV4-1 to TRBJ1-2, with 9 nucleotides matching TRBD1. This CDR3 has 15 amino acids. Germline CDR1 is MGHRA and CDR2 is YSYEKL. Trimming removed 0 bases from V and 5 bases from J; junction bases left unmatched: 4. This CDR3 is CASSQEWDRAYGYTF. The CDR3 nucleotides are TGCGCCAGCAGCCAAGAGTGGGACAGGGCATATGGCTACACCTTC.

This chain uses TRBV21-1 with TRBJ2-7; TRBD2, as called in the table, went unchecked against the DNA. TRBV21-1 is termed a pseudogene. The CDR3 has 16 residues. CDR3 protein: CASRKGLAHVLDEQYF. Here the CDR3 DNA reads TGTGCCAGCAGAAAAGGATTAGCACACGTGTTAGACGAGCAGTACTTC.

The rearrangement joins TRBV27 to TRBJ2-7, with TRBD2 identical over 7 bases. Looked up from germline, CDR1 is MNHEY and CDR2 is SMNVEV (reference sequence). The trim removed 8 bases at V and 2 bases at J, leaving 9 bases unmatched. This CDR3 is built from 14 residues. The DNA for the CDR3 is TGTGCCAGCCGCGGACTAGGGGATCCCTACGAGCAGTACTTC. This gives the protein CASRGLGDPYEQYF.

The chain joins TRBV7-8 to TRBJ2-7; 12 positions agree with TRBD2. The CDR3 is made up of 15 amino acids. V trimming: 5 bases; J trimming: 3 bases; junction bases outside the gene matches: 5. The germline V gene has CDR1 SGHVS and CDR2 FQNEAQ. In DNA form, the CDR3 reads TGTGCCAGCAGCCCGGGGACTAGCGGGTACTACGAGCAGTACTTC. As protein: CASSPGTSGYYEQYF.

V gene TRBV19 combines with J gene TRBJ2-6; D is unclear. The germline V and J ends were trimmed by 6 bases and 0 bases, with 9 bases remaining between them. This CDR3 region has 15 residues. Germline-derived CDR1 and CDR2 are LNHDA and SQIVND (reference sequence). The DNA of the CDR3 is TGTGCCAGTAGGGAGAGCCGCTCTGGGGCCAACGTCCTGACTTTC. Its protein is CASRESRSGANVLTF.

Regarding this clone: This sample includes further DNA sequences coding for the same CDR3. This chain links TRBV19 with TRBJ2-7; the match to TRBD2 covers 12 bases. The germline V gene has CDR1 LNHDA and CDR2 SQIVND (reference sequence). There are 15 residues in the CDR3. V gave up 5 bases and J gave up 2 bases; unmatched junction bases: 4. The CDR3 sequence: CASSPTSGRTYEQYF. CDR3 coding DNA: TGTGCCAGTAGTCCGACTAGCGGGAGAACCTACGAGCAGTACTTC.

The DNA of the CDR3 is TGCGCCAGCAGCCCTAGCGGGAGGACCTACGAGCAGTACTTC. Protein: CASSPSGRTYEQYF. The chain has TRBV4-1 and TRBJ2-5, with 11 bases aligning to TRBD2. The DNA end is more similar to TRBJ2-7, so the J call may be wrong. This CDR3 region has 14 residues. CDR1 is MGHRA, CDR2 YSYEKL, per germline.

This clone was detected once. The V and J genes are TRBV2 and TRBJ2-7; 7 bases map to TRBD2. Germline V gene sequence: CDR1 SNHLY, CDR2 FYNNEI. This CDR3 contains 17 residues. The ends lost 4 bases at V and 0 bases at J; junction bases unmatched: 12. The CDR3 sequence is CASSVDLAAPSSYEQYF. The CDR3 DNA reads TGTGCCAGCAGTGTTGATCTAGCGGCTCCCAGCTCCTACGAGCAGTACTTC.

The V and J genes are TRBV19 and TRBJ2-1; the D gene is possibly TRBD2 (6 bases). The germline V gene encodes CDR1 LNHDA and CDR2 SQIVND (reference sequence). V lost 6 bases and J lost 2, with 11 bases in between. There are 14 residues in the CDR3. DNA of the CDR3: TGTGCCAGTAGCGACGGGGGACCCTACAATGAGCAGTTCTTC. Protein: CASSDGGPYNEQFF.

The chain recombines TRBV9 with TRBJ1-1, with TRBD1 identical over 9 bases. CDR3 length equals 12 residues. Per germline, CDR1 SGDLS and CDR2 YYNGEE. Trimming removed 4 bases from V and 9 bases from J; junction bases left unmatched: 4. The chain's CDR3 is CASSTGQGKAFF. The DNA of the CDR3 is TGTGCCAGCAGCACGGGACAGGGAAAAGCTTTCTTT.